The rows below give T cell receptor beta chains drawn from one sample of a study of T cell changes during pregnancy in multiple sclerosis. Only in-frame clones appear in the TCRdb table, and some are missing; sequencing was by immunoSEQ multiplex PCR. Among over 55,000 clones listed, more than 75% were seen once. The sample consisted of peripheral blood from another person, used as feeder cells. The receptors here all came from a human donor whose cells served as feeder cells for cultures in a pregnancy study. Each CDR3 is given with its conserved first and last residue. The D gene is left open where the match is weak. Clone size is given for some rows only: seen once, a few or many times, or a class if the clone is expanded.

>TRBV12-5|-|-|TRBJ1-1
TGTGCTAGTGGTTTGGGGTTAGGAGCTTTCTTT
CASGLGLGAFF
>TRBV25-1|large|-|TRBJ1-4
TGTGCCAGCAGTGAGCAGGGTTCTAATGAAAAACTGTTTTTT
CASSEQGSNEKLFF
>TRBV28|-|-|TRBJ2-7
TGTGCCAGCAGTTCCAGGCTTACCTACGAGCAGTACTTC
CASSSRLTYEQYF
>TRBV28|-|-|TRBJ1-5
TGTGCCAGCAGTTTATTACAGGGAGTTAAGCAGCCCCAGCATTTT
CASSLLQGVKQPQHF
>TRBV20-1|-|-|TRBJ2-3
TGCAGTGCGGAGGGCACCGATACGCAGTATTTT
CSAEGTDTQYF
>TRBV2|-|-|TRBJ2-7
TGTGCCAGCAGTGAACGGAGGAGAGTCTACGAGCAGTACTTC
CASSERRRVYEQYF
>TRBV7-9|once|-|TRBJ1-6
TGTGCCAGCAGCTTAATGGGGGGCACGGATTCACCCCTCCACTTT
CASSLMGGTDSPLHF
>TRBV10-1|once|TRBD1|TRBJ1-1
TGCGCCAGTACTGTTTGCCGGGACAGGGGCCCGAAGGAAACTGAAGCTTTCTTT
CASTVCRDRGPKETEAFF
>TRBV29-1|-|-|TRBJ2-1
TGCAGCGTTTCGAGAGGGCATGAGCAGTTCTTC
CSVSRGHEQFF
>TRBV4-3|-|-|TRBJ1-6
TGCGCCAGCAGCCAAGAGGTCACAGGGCATTCACCCCTCCACTTT
CASSQEVTGHSPLHF
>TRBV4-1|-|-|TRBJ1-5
TGCGCCAGCAGCCAAGAGGCCAATCAGCCCCAGCATTTT
CASSQEANQPQHF
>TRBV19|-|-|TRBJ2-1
TGTGCCAGCGACCGGGGATCCTACAATGAGCAGTTCTTC
CASDRGSYNEQFF
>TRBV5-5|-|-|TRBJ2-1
TGTGCCAGCAGCTTTCATCGGACGGGCAATGAGCAGTTCTTC
CASSFHRTGNEQFF
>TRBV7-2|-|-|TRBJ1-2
TGTGCCAGCAGCTTAGAGGCAGAGGGGGACTACACCTTC
CASSLEAEGDYTF
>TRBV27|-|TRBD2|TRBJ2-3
TGTGCCAGCAGTTTATATGGCGGGAGAGGTATAGATACGCAGTATTTT
CASSLYGGRGIDTQYF
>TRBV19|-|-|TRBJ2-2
TGTGCCAGTAGTATCTGGGCAGGGGCCGGGGAGCTGTTTTTT
CASSIWAGAGELFF
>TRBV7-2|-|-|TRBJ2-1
TGTGCCAGCGGGGGCAGGGGAGTACATGAGCAGTTCTTC
CASGGRGVHEQFF
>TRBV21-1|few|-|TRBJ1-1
TGTGCCAGCAGCAAACGAACAGGGAGAGAGAGGGAAGCTTTCTTT
CASSKRTGREREAFF
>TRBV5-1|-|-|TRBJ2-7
TGCGCCAGCGCCGAAGGACCAGGGTACGAGCAGTACTTC
CASAEGPGYEQYF
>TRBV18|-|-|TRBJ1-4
TGTGCCAGCTCACCAAAAGGGCAGGGGAATGAAAAACTGTTTTTT
CASSPKGQGNEKLFF
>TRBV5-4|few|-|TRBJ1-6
TGTGCCAGCAGCTGGGCGGGGGCGGGCAATTCACCCCTCCACTTT
CASSWAGAGNSPLHF
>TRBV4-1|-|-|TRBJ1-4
TGCGCCAGCAGCCAAGATGGCAGTGTTTCTTCAACTAATGAAAAACTGTTTTTT
CASSQDGSVSSTNEKLFF
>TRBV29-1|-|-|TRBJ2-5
TGCAGCGTTGGGTTAGGGGCGACCCAGTACTTC
CSVGLGATQYF
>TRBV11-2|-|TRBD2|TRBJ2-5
TGTGCCAGCACCCAGGGGGGACTAGCGGTTCAAGAGACCCAGTACTTC
CASTQGGLAVQETQYF
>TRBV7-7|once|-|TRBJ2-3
TGTGCTAGCAGCATTGGGGGGAGCACAGATACGCAGTATTTT
CASSIGGSTDTQYF
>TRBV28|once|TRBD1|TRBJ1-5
TGTGCCAGCAGTTCAGGGGGCGGCCAGGGGAGCAATCAGCCCCAGCATTTT
CASSSGGGQGSNQPQHF
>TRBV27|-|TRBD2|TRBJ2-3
TGTGCCAGCAGATGGCTAGCGGGAGGGCGATATACGCAGTATTTT
CASRWLAGGRYTQYF